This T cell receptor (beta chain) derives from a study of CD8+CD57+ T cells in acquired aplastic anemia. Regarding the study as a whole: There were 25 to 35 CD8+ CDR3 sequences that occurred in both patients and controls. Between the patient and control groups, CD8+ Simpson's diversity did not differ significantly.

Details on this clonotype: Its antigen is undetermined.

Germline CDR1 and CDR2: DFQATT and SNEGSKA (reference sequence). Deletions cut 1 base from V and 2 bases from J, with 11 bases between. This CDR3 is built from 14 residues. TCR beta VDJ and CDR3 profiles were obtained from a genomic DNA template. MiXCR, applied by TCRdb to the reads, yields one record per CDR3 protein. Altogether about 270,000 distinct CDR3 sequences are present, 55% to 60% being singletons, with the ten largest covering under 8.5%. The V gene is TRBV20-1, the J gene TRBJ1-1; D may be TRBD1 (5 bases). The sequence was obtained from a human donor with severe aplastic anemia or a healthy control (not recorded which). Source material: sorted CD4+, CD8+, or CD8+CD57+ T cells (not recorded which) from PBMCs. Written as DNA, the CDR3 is TGCAGTGCTAGAGGCCGACAGAGCAACACTGAAGCTTTCTTT. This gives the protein CSARGRQSNTEAFF.